Listed below are T cell receptor beta chains from one sample, sequenced in a study of early T cells in non-severe SARS-CoV-2 infection. From the 5' RACE reads, TCRdb called clonotypes with MiXCR, one entry per CDR3 protein. The table includes about 56,000 distinct CDR3 sequences, more than 13% detected once. The sequenced sample was whole blood, obtained at baseline. The receptors stem from an adult who was a healthcare worker with PCR-confirmed SARS-CoV-2 infection or an uninfected control (not recorded which). CDR3s include the opening cysteine and the closing phenylalanine or tryptophan. The D gene is left open where the match is weak. A clone size is listed for some rows: how often the clone was seen (once, few, many), or a class if it is expanded.

-,TRBJ2-2,few,TRBV7-6,14,CASSEGTYTGELFF,TGTGCCAGCAGCGAGGGAACTTACACCGGGGAGCTGTTTTTT
-,TRBJ2-2,many,TRBV7-9,18,CASSPLGVGKRNTGELFF,TGTGCCAGCAGCCCCCTCGGGGTGGGGAAGAGGAACACCGGGGAGCTGTTTTTT
-,TRBJ2-1,few,TRBV14,15,CASSQEGTPVDEQFF,TGTGCCAGCAGCCAAGAAGGGACTCCGGTGGATGAGCAGTTCTTC
-,TRBJ2-3,-,TRBV18,16,CASSPPGLFGTDTQYF,TGTGCCAGCTCACCCCCGGGGCTTTTCGGCACAGATACGCAGTATTTT
TRBD1,TRBJ2-5,few,TRBV20-1,15,CSAAPWSGQQETQYF,TGCAGTGCTGCCCCCTGGTCGGGACAGCAAGAGACCCAGTACTTC
-,TRBJ2-5,few,TRBV20-1,14,CSAPMASRQETQYF,TGCAGTGCCCCAATGGCTAGCCGCCAAGAGACCCAGTACTTC
-,TRBJ1-2,many,TRBV12-5,14,CASAEFNLNYGYTF,TGTGCTAGTGCCGAATTCAACTTAAACTATGGCTACACCTTC
-,TRBJ2-7,few,TRBV12-3/TRBV12-4,12,CASTSSGYEQYF,TGTGCCAGCACCTCCAGTGGCTACGAGCAGTACTTC
TRBD2,TRBJ2-7,-,TRBV7-9,20,CASSFPSSPTSGRTTYEQYF,TGTGCCAGCAGCTTCCCCTCCTCCCCGACTAGCGGGAGGACGACCTACGAGCAGTACTTC
-,TRBJ2-1,few,TRBV21-1,16,CASSKGSGGAANEQFF,TGTGCCAGCAGCAAGGGGAGCGGGGGGGCCGCGAATGAGCAGTTCTTC
TRBD1,TRBJ2-5,-,TRBV7-9,16,CASSPNYRTGEETQYF,TGTGCCAGCAGCCCCAATTATCGGACAGGGGAGGAGACCCAGTACTTC
TRBD1,TRBJ1-1,many,TRBV11-1,16,CASSPTQGTTNTEAFF,TGTGCCAGCAGCCCTACACAGGGGACAACGAACACTGAAGCTTTCTTT
TRBD2,TRBJ2-7,-,TRBV27,14,CASSFSSGGFKQYF,TGTGCCAGCAGTTTCTCTAGCGGGGGGTTTAAGCAGTACTTC
-,TRBJ2-7,few,TRBV3-1,18,CASSLQPLLRGPDYEQYF,TGTGCCAGCAGCCTACAGCCCCTCCTCAGGGGCCCAGATTACGAGCAGTACTTC
TRBD2,TRBJ2-3,-,TRBV7-2,15,CASSRRTSGEVTQYF,TGTGCCAGCAGCCGGAGGACTAGCGGGGAAGTTACGCAGTATTTT
-,TRBJ2-7,-,TRBV4-1,15,CASSPLRGTSYEQYF,TGCGCCAGCAGCCCTCTTAGGGGGACCTCCTACGAGCAGTACTTC
TRBD1,TRBJ2-1,-,TRBV3-1,15,CASSLRQGVNNEQFF,TGTGCCAGCAGCCTAAGACAGGGGGTCAACAATGAGCAGTTCTTC
TRBD1,TRBJ2-7,few,TRBV6-6,14,CASRRLGTGDEQYF,TGTGCCAGCAGACGCCTGGGGACAGGGGACGAGCAGTACTTC
TRBD1,TRBJ1-3,-,TRBV5-1,16,CASSLGTGASGNTIYF,TGCGCCAGCAGCTTGGGGACAGGGGCCTCTGGAAACACCATATATTTT
-,TRBJ2-4,-,TRBV6-5,15,CASSYNGLAKNIQYF,TGTGCCAGCAGTTACAACGGTCTAGCCAAAAACATTCAGTACTTC
-,TRBJ1-4,few,TRBV19,13,CASSRQVNEKLFF,TGTGCCAGTAGTCGACAGGTTAATGAAAAACTGTTTTTT
-,TRBJ2-1,-,TRBV3-1,14,CASSQRGARNEQFF,TGTGCCAGCAGCCAACGGGGGGCTCGCAATGAGCAGTTCTTC
-,TRBJ2-1,few,TRBV10-3,13,CAIRIGGGNEQFF,TGTGCCATCAGGATCGGAGGTGGGAATGAGCAGTTCTTC
TRBD1,TRBJ2-1,-,TRBV11-3,13,CASSWDRYNEQFF,TGTGCCAGCAGCTGGGACAGGTACAATGAGCAGTTCTTC
TRBD1,TRBJ2-6,-,TRBV6-5,13,CATKTGGTNVLTF,TGTGCCACCAAGACAGGGGGAACCAACGTCCTGACTTTC
-,TRBJ2-2,few,TRBV6-1,14,CASIGGVRTGELFF,TGTGCCAGCATAGGAGGGGTTCGCACCGGGGAGCTGTTTTTT
TRBD2,TRBJ2-7,-,TRBV7-2,15,CASSFPSGGGYEQYF,TGTGCCAGCAGCTTCCCGTCCGGCGGGGGTTACGAGCAGTACTTC
-,TRBJ1-2,many,TRBV12-3/TRBV12-4,13,CASWVAANYGYTF,TGTGCCAGTTGGGTAGCTGCTAACTATGGCTACACCTTC
TRBD1,TRBJ1-5,few,TRBV10-2,13,CASSTGGNQPQHF,TGCGCCAGCAGTACAGGGGGCAATCAGCCCCAGCATTTT
-,TRBJ2-7,few,TRBV5-1,16,CASSLAGTSSSYEQYF,TGCGCCAGCAGCTTGGCCGGGACGTCAAGCTCCTACGAGCAGTACTTC
-,TRBJ2-1,-,TRBV5-1,17,CASSLEPAPLSYNEQFF,TGCGCCAGCAGCTTGGAGCCAGCGCCCCTCTCCTACAATGAGCAGTTCTTC
-,TRBJ2-1,-,TRBV5-1,13,CASSLSTGNEQFF,TGCGCCAGCAGCTTATCAACAGGGAACGAGCAGTTCTTC
-,TRBJ1-1,few,TRBV18,15,CASSPPGWRNTEAFF,TGTGCCAGCTCACCACCGGGGTGGAGGAACACTGAAGCTTTCTTT
TRBD2,TRBJ2-2,-,TRBV27,14,CASSLRLASGELFF,TGTGCCAGCAGTCTCCGACTAGCCTCCGGGGAGCTGTTTTTT
-,TRBJ2-7,many,TRBV27,14,CASSFRLGGHEQYF,TGTGCCAGCAGTTTTAGGTTGGGGGGGCACGAGCAGTACTTC
-,TRBJ2-2,many,TRBV7-3,14,CASSTGVNTGELFF,TGTGCCAGCAGTACGGGGGTTAACACCGGGGAGCTGTTTTTT
TRBD1,TRBJ1-4,-,TRBV10-3,12,CAISEGDSKLFF,TGTGCCATCAGTGAGGGGGACAGTAAACTGTTTTTT
-,TRBJ1-6,-,TRBV15,15,CATSSLTRRDSPLHF,TGTGCCACCAGCTCCTTGACCCGGAGGGATTCACCCCTCCACTTT
-,TRBJ1-6,-,TRBV9,13,CASSANRVSPLHF,TGTGCCAGCAGCGCAAACAGGGTCTCACCCCTCCACTTT
TRBD2,TRBJ2-2,few,TRBV12-3/TRBV12-4,15,CASRALAGDTGELFF,TGTGCCAGCAGGGCACTAGCGGGGGACACCGGGGAGCTGTTTTTT